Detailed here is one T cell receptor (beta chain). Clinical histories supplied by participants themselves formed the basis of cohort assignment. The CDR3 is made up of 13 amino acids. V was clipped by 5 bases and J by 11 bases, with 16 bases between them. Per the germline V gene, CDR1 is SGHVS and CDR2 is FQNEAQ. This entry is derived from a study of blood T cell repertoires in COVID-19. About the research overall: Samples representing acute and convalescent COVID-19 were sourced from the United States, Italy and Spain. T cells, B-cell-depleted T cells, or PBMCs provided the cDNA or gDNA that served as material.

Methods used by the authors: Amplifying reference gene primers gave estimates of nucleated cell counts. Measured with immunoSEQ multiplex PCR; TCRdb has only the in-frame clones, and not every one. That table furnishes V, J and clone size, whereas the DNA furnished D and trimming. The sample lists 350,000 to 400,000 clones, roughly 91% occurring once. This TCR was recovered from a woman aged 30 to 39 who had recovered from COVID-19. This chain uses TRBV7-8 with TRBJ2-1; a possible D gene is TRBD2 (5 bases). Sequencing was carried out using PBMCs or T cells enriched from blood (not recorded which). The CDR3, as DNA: TGTGCCAGCAGCGACCGGGAATCCCATAAGCAGTTCTTC. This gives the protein CASSDRESHKQFF.